The rows below give T cell receptor beta chains drawn from one sample of a study of cytomegalovirus exposure and HLA in healthy donors. The data were produced by immunoSEQ multiplex PCR, yet TCRdb's version contains in-frame clones alone and is incomplete. Counted here are 150,000 to 200,000 clones, nearly 80% occurring once; the ten biggest clones make up over 12%. Material for sequencing was PBMCs. These receptors all come from a man aged 45-65 years in good health and CMV-seropositive. The CDR3 runs from the conserved cysteine through the conserved F or W. A D gene is named only where the DNA matches it firmly. Clone size is shown for a subset of rows, as once, few, many or a class of expanded clone.

v_gene	j_gene	abundance	d_gene	CDR3nt	CDR3aa
TRBV7-2	TRBJ2-5	-	TRBD2	TGTGCCAGCAGCCTAGCGGGGGGGCGGGAGACCCAGTACTTC	CASSLAGGRETQYF
TRBV6-5	TRBJ1-2	-	-	TGTGCCAGCAGCTACGGGGCCTACTATGGCTACACCTTC	CASSYGAYYGYTF
TRBV7-2	TRBJ2-1	-	TRBD2	TGTGCCAGCAGCCCCGGGGGGGCCGTTCTCCGCAATGAGCAGTTCTTC	CASSPGGAVLRNEQFF
TRBV2	TRBJ1-6	-	TRBD1	TGTGCCAGCAGTCCGGGACAGGGTACGGGGAATTCACCCCTCCACTTT	CASSPGQGTGNSPLHF
TRBV19	TRBJ2-1	-	TRBD2	TGTGCCAGTAGTATGCGGCTAGCGGGGGGATGGAATGAGCAGTTCTTC	CASSMRLAGGWNEQFF
TRBV7-9	TRBJ2-3	-	TRBD1	TGTGCCAGCAGCTTTGGACAGGGATTCGATACGCAGTATTTT	CASSFGQGFDTQYF
TRBV18	TRBJ1-1	-	-	TGTGCCCGCTCACCACGGCAAATCGCTGAAGCTTTCTTT	CARSPRQIAEAFF
TRBV7-9	TRBJ2-7	few	TRBD1	TGTGCCAGCAGCTCTAATCGAGGGGGCGGAGAGCAGTACTTC	CASSSNRGGGEQYF
TRBV6-6	TRBJ2-5	once	-	TGTGCCAGCAGTTCTCTAGCGTCGGAGACCCAGTACTTC	CASSSLASETQYF
TRBV19	TRBJ1-4	few	-	TGTGCCAGTAGTATTAATACAGGGAATGAAAAACTGTTTTTT	CASSINTGNEKLFF
TRBV5-1	TRBJ2-2	-	-	TGCGCCAGCAGCTCAACCGGGACTCTGATCTCCGGGGAGCTGTTTTTT	CASSSTGTLISGELFF
TRBV9	TRBJ1-6	-	TRBD1	TGTGCCAGCAGCGCAAGGGGGCAGGGTGGTAATTCACCCCTCCACTTT	CASSARGQGGNSPLHF
TRBV4-1	TRBJ2-5	-	TRBD1	TGCGCCAGCAGCCAGGCACAGGGGGCCGGGGAGACCCAGTACTTC	CASSQAQGAGETQYF
TRBV6-5	TRBJ2-3	-	-	TGTGCCAGCAGTTACTCGAGTCGAGTTCCTTCTGGTCTTGGTTTT	CASSYSSRVPSGLGF
TRBV15	TRBJ2-1	few	TRBD2	TGTGCCACCAGCAGAGATGATGTGTGGACTAGGCACAATGAGCAGTTCTTC	CATSRDDVWTRHNEQFF
TRBV28	TRBJ1-2	-	-	TGTGCCAGCAGTTTCCCCTCGTCAGGGAAAACTTCTAACTATGGCTACACCTTC	CASSFPSSGKTSNYGYTF
TRBV4-1	TRBJ2-5	many	TRBD1	TGCGCCAGCAGCCAAGCAACCGGGACAGGGGGAGAGACCCAGTACTTC	CASSQATGTGGETQYF
TRBV27	TRBJ1-6	-	-	TGTGCCAGCAGTTATAGTAGCCCATCACCCCTCCACTTT	CASSYSSPSPLHF
TRBV4-2	TRBJ1-1	-	-	TGTGCCAGCAACACCTTGACAGGATTGAACACTGAAGCTTTCTTT	CASNTLTGLNTEAFF
TRBV5-4	TRBJ2-1	-	-	TGTGCCAGCAGCCTCCCCCCCCGGAATGAGCAGTTCTTC	CASSLPPRNEQFF
TRBV13	TRBJ2-7	-	TRBD2	TGTGCCAGCAGCTTAACGGGACTAGCGGGGAAAACCTCCTACGAGCAGTACTTC	CASSLTGLAGKTSYEQYF
TRBV5-1	TRBJ1-6	-	TRBD1	TGCGCCAGCAGTTCAGGGGGCGGGAATTCACCCCTCCACTTT	CASSSGGGNSPLHF
TRBV6-1	TRBJ1-5	-	-	TGTGCCAGCAGTTCCTTAGATCAGCCCCAGCATTTT	CASSSLDQPQHF
TRBV5-4	TRBJ2-6	-	-	TGTGCCAGCAGCCAAGATCTCGAGTCGGGGGCCAACGTCCTGACTTTC	CASSQDLESGANVLTF
TRBV7-9	TRBJ1-2	few	TRBD1	TGTGTCCACCCTAAACAGGGGGCGAGCGGCTACACCTTC	CVHPKQGASGYTF
TRBV10-1	TRBJ2-1	few	TRBD1	TGCGCCAGCAGCCGGGACAGGGGTGTCGATGAGCAGTTCTTC	CASSRDRGVDEQFF
TRBV30	TRBJ1-6	-	TRBD1	TGTGCCTTATGTTACGGACAGGGTTATAATTCACCCCTCCACTTT	CALCYGQGYNSPLHF
TRBV19	TRBJ2-2	-	TRBD2	TGTGCCAGTAGCCCCGGACTAGCGGGGGGGCGCGGGGAGCTGTTTTTT	CASSPGLAGGRGELFF
TRBV9	TRBJ2-5	-	-	TGTGCCAGCAGCGTATCAGGCAGCTCCCCGGAGACCCAGTACTTC	CASSVSGSSPETQYF
TRBV4-3	TRBJ2-2	once	-	TGCGCCAGCAGCCAAGAGGGAGGCGGGGGCTACACCGGGGAGCTGTTTTTT	CASSQEGGGGYTGELFF
TRBV6-1	TRBJ2-7	-	TRBD1	TGTGCCAGCAGTGAGCTAGGACAGGGGTCCTCCTACGAGCAGTACTTC	CASSELGQGSSYEQYF
TRBV18	TRBJ1-5	-	-	TGTGCCAGCTCACCGGGGGGAGATCAGCCCCAGCATTTT	CASSPGGDQPQHF
TRBV2	TRBJ1-2	-	TRBD1	TGTGCCAGCAGATTGACAGGGGGCGATGGCTACACCTTC	CASRLTGGDGYTF
TRBV7-9	TRBJ1-4	-	TRBD1	TGTGCCAGCAGCCCGACAGGGAATAATGAAAAACTGTTTTTT	CASSPTGNNEKLFF
TRBV7-2	TRBJ1-1	-	-	TGTGCCAGCAGCTTAGGCCTCCAGGGAGGCAGGAACACTGAAGCTTTCTTT	CASSLGLQGGRNTEAFF
TRBV5-6	TRBJ2-3	-	TRBD2	TGTGCCAGCAGCTTCCCGACTAGCGGGGTTACAGATACGCAGTATTTT	CASSFPTSGVTDTQYF
TRBV30	TRBJ2-1	-	TRBD2	TGTGCCTGGAGGGGAGACAGGACTAGCAGTGAGCAGTTCTTC	CAWRGDRTSSEQFF
TRBV5-4	TRBJ2-3	-	TRBD2	TGTGCCAGCAACTACGGGACTAGCGGTTACACAGATACGCAGTATTTT	CASNYGTSGYTDTQYF
TRBV30	TRBJ2-1	-	-	TGTGCCTGGAGTGCTAGAAGCTCCTACAATGAGCAGTTCTTC	CAWSARSSYNEQFF
TRBV5-5	TRBJ1-4	once	TRBD1	TGTGCCAGCAGCTTGGCGGAGGGGGCTGGCGAAAAACTGTTTTTT	CASSLAEGAGEKLFF
TRBV2	TRBJ1-6	-	-	TGTGCCAGCAGTGCGGACAGTCCTTCACCCCTCCACTTT	CASSADSPSPLHF
TRBV19	TRBJ1-1	-	-	TGTGCCAGTAGCGCCATAGACAGTTCCGGGCGTGAAGCTTTCTTT	CASSAIDSSGREAFF
TRBV6-1	TRBJ1-1	once	-	TGTGCCACCCGGAGGGTAACTGAAGCTTTCTTT	CATRRVTEAFF